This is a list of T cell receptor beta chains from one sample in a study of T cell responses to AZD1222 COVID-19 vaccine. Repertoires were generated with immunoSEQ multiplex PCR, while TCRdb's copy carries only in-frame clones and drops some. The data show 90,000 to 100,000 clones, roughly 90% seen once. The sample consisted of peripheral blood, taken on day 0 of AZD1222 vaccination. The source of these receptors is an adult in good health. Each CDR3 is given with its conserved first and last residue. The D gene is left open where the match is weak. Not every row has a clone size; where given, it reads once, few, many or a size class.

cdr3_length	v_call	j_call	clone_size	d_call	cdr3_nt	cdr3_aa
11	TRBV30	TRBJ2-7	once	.	TGTGCCTGGAGTGCTACACGCGAGCAGTACTTC	CAWSATREQYF
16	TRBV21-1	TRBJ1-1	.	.	TGTGCCAGCAGCGGGGGAAGACAGAGCCGGAACACTGAAGCTTTCTTT	CASSGGRQSRNTEAFF
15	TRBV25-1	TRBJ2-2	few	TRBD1	TGTGCCAGCAGTGAGACAGGGGGAGCGGGAGGGGAGCTGTTTTTT	CASSETGGAGGELFF
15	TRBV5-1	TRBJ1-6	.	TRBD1	TGCGCCAGCAGCTTTACCGGGACAGGGAGTTCACCCCTCCACTTT	CASSFTGTGSSPLHF
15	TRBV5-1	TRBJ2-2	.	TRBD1	TGCGCCAGCAGCGTACAGGGGGCCTACGGCGGGGAGCTGTTTTTT	CASSVQGAYGGELFF
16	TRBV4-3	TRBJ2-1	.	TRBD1	TGCGCCAGCAGCCAAGAGGGGACAGGGGGCTACAATGAGCAGTTCTTC	CASSQEGTGGYNEQFF
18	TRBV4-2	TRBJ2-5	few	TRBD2	TGTGCCAGCAGCCAAGGGACTAGCGGGCCTGTACCAAGAGAGACCCAGTACTTC	CASSQGTSGPVPRETQYF
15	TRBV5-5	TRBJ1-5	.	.	TGTGCCAGCAGCTTGGAGGTCACTCAACATCAGCCCCAGCATTTT	CASSLEVTQHQPQHF
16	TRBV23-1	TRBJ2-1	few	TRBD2	TGCGCCAGCAGTCAATCTGAGACTAGCGAGGTCAATGAGCAGTTCTTC	CASSQSETSEVNEQFF
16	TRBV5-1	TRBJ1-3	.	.	TGCGCCAGCAGCCCCCAGGGACAAGGGGATGGAAACACCATATATTTT	CASSPQGQGDGNTIYF
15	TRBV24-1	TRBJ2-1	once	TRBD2	TGTGCCACCAAAATTCCGGGACTAGTAAGCGATGAGCAGTTCTTC	CATKIPGLVSDEQFF
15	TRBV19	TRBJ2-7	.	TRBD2	TGTGCCAGTAGTGATAGCGGGAGAGGGGCCTACGAGCAGTACTTC	CASSDSGRGAYEQYF
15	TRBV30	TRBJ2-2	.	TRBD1	TGTGCCTGGAGTAGGGGGACAGGGGGTACAGGGGAGCTGTTTTTT	CAWSRGTGGTGELFF
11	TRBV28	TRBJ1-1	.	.	TGTGCCAGCAGTTTGAAGTCTGAAGCTTTCTTT	CASSLKSEAFF
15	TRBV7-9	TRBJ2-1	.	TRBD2	TGTGCCAGCAGCCTGAGCGGGAGGGCCGGTAATGAGCAGTTCTTC	CASSLSGRAGNEQFF
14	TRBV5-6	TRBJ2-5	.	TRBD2	TGTGCCAGCAGCCGAATAGCGGGAGTGCAGACCCAGTACTTC	CASSRIAGVQTQYF
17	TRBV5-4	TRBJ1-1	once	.	TGTGCCAGCAGCTTGGTAGGCGGGATGGGTTTTCGGACTGAAGCTTTCTTT	CASSLVGGMGFRTEAFF
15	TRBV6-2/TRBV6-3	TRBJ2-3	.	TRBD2	TGTGCCAGCAGTTACCCTAGCGGTAGCACAGATACGCAGTATTTT	CASSYPSGSTDTQYF
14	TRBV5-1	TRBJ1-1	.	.	TGCGCCAGCAGCTTTACCCTGAGTTACACTGAAGCTTTCTTT	CASSFTLSYTEAFF
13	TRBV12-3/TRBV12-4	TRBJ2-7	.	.	TGTGCCAGCAGGCCTTGGGGTCGAAGCGAGCAGTACTTC	CASRPWGRSEQYF
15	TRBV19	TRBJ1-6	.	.	TGTGCCAGTAGCCAAGGGACGAGTGAGAATTCACCCCTCCACTTT	CASSQGTSENSPLHF
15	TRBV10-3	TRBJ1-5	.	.	TGTGCCATCAGTGACTCGGGACGCGGCAATCAGCCCCAGCATTTT	CAISDSGRGNQPQHF
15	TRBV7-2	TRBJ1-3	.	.	TGTGCCAGCAGCTTAGGGGCAGGGAACAGAAACACCATATATTTT	CASSLGAGNRNTIYF
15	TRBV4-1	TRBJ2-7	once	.	TGCGCCAGCAGCCAAGATAACAGGGCAGGTTACGAGCAGTACTTC	CASSQDNRAGYEQYF
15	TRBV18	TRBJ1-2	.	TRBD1	TGTGCCAGCTCACCAGGGACAGGGGGAAACTATGGCTACACCTTC	CASSPGTGGNYGYTF
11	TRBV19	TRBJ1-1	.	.	TGTGCCACCTCTCAGAGCTTTGAAGCTTTCTTT	CATSQSFEAFF
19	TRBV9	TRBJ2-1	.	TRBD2	TGTGCCAGCAGCGTAGGAGTGCTAGCGGGAGATCCGCGATACAATGAGCAGTTCTTC	CASSVGVLAGDPRYNEQFF
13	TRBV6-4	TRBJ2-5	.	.	TGTGCCAGCAGCCTAAGGGCCCGGGAGACCCAGTACTTC	CASSLRARETQYF
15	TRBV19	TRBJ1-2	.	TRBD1	TGTGCCAGTAGTTTCTCTCGACAGGGCTACTATGGCTACACCTTC	CASSFSRQGYYGYTF
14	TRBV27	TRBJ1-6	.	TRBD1	TGTGCCAGCAGACGGGACAGGTTTACCTCACCCCTCCACTTT	CASRRDRFTSPLHF
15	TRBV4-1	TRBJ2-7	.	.	TGCGCCAGCAGTTACCTTAAAGGAGCTACCTACGAGCAGTACTTC	CASSYLKGATYEQYF
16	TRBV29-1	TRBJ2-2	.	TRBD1	TGCAGCGTGGAGAGGGACAGGGGACCGAACACCGGGGAGCTGTTTTTT	CSVERDRGPNTGELFF
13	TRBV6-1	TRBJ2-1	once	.	TGTGCCAGCAGTGAAATCGCGGCGGGACACCGCGTCTTC	CASSEIAAGHRVF
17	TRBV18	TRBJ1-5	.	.	TGTGCCAGCTCACCACCGGGGAGGACGATTAGCAATCAGCCCCAGCATTTT	CASSPPGRTISNQPQHF
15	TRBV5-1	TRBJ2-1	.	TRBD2	TGCGCCAGCAGCTTCGCTAGCGGTTCCTACAATGAGCAGTTCTTC	CASSFASGSYNEQFF
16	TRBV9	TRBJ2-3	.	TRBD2	TGTGCCAGCAGCTCCAGGACTAGCGGGAGCACAGATACGCAGTATTTT	CASSSRTSGSTDTQYF
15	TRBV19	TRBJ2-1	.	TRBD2	TGTGCCAGTAGTATGGTAGCGGGAGAAATCAATGAGCAGTTCTTC	CASSMVAGEINEQFF
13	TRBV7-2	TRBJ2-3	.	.	TGTGCCAGCAGCTTTGAAGAAACAGATACGCAGTATTTT	CASSFEETDTQYF
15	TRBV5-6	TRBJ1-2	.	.	TGTGCCAGCAGCTTCCTCGCGCGTCTTAACTATGGCTACACCTTC	CASSFLARLNYGYTF
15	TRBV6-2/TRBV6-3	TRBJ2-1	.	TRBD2	TGTGCCAGCAGTTACTCTCCTAGCGGGTACAATGAGCAGTTCTTC	CASSYSPSGYNEQFF
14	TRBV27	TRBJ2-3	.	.	TGTGCCAGCAGTTTAAAGGGCCAAACAGATACGCAGTATTTT	CASSLKGQTDTQYF
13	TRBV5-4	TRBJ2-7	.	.	TGTGCCAGCAGCATGGACGTCTCCTACGAGCAGTACTTC	CASSMDVSYEQYF
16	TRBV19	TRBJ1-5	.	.	TGTGCCAGTAGTATAGACAGGGGTCATAGCAATCAGCCCCAGCATTTT	CASSIDRGHSNQPQHF
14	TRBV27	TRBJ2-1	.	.	TGTGCCAGCAGTTGGGCAGGGGGGGACAATGAGCAGTTCTTC	CASSWAGGDNEQFF
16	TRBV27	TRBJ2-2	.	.	TGTGCCATTGAATCGGGCGGGGACGCGAACACCGGGGAGCTGTTTTTT	CAIESGGDANTGELFF
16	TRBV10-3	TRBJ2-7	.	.	TGTGCCATCAGTGAGCTCGCCGGCTCGGGGATCAACGAGCAGTACTTC	CAISELAGSGINEQYF
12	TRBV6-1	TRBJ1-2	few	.	TGTGCCAGCAGTGAAGCGGGCTATGGCTACACCTTC	CASSEAGYGYTF
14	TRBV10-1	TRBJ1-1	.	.	TGCGCCAGCAAAGGGGGGGGCTGGAACACTGAAGCTTTCTTT	CASKGGGWNTEAFF
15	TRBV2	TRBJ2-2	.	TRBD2	TGTGCCAGCAGTGAAACTAGCGCCGGCACCGGGGAGCTGTTTTTT	CASSETSAGTGELFF
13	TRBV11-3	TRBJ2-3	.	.	TGTGCCAGCAGCTTAGCTAGCACAGATACGCAGTATTTT	CASSLASTDTQYF